Shown below are 19 T cell receptor beta chains from a single sample sequenced in a study of naive and memory T cell subsets. Two oligonucleotides, mixed equimolar, formed the beta constant-region primer covering TRBC1 and TRBC2. Four rounds of PCR amplified the ligated cDNA using nested alpha and beta constant-region primers plus SP2. TCRdb redid the calling of the UMI-ligation and nested PCR reads with MiXCR, one entry per CDR3 protein. In the table there are just over 80,000 distinct CDR3 sequences, about 9.9% of which are singletons. The sample taken for sequencing was naive CD8+ T cells from blood. These receptors were taken from a human donor in good health.

This clonotype was counted between two and nine times. J is TRBJ2-7 and V is TRBV27; D is unclear. The CDR3 runs to 13 residues. V was trimmed by 3 bases and J by 3 bases, leaving 9 bases between them. Germline values: CDR1 MNHEY, CDR2 SMNVEV (reference sequence). In DNA form, the CDR3 reads TGTGCCAGCAGTTTCGGAATTGACTACGAGCAGTACTTC. Protein product: CASSFGIDYEQYF.

This clonotype came up many times. This rearrangement joins TRBV4-1 to TRBJ1-1; D remains ambiguous. Germline CDR1 is MGHRA and CDR2 is YSYEKL. Trimming took off 1 base at V and 4 bases at J, with 10 bases between the two ends. CDR3 length: 14 amino acids. The CDR3 DNA reads as TGCGCCAGCAGCCAAGGAAGGAACCCCACTGAAGCTTTCTTT. This encodes CASSQGRNPTEAFF.

This clonotype was detected a few times. The chain has TRBV9 and TRBJ2-3; TRBD1 matches at 10 bases. Germline CDR1 is SGDLS and CDR2 is YYNGEE. V lost 4 bases, J lost 5 bases, and 10 bases stayed unmatched. The CDR3 runs to 16 residues. This chain's CDR3 is CASSPPGTGDKDTQYF. In nucleotides, the CDR3 is TGTGCCAGCAGCCCACCCGGGACAGGGGACAAAGATACGCAGTATTTT.

The chain recombines TRBV6-6 with TRBJ2-2; tentatively, D is TRBD1 (6 bases). Germline V lookup: CDR1 MNHNY, CDR2 SVGAGI (reference sequence). Trimming took off 3 bases at V and 1 base at J, with 12 bases between the two ends. This CDR3 has 16 amino acids. The CDR3, as DNA: TGTGCCAGCAGTTATTCCCCGACAGGGAACACCGGGGAGCTGTTTTTT. Translation: CASSYSPTGNTGELFF.

This chain links TRBV27 with TRBJ2-7; 7 nucleotides line up with TRBD1. The CDR3 is 14 amino acids. J lost 1 base, V lost 5 bases, and 5 bases had no gene match. Germline V gives CDR1 MNHEY, CDR2 SMNVEV (reference sequence). In nucleotides, the CDR3 is TGTGCCAGCAGTCACCAGACAGGGTCCTACGAGCAGTACTTC. Encoded protein: CASSHQTGSYEQYF.

The table lists this clonotype with many counts. The chain couples TRBV28 to TRBJ2-7; D unclear. The germline V and J ends were trimmed by 4 bases and 5 bases, with 12 bases remaining between them. The CDR3 loop spans 13 amino acids. Germline assignment: CDR1 MDHEN and CDR2 SYDVKM. The CDR3 region is CASSSPDPDEQYF. The CDR3 DNA is TGTGCCAGCAGTTCTCCAGATCCGGACGAGCAGTACTTC.

The chain uses TRBV28 and TRBJ2-1; D is uncertain. V was cut by 3 bases and J by 7 bases, with 13 bases left in between. The germline V gene has CDR1 MDHEN and CDR2 SYDVKM. This CDR3 has 14 amino acids. This chain's CDR3 is CASSFNPLWNEQFF. The CDR3 DNA sequence: TGTGCCAGCAGTTTCAACCCCCTGTGGAATGAGCAGTTCTTC. The entire variable domain, with the rest obtained from reference TRBV28 and TRBJ2-1, is as follows: DVKVTQSSRYLVKRTGEKVFLECVQDMDHENMFWYRQDPGLGLRLIYFSYDVKMKEKGDIPEGYSVSREKKERFSLILESASTNQTSMYLCASSFNPLWNEQFFGPGTRLTVL.

There are many counts of this clonotype. The V call is TRBV6-5, the J call TRBJ1-2, with D unresolved. Deletions cut 5 bases from V and 1 base from J, with 14 bases between. The CDR3 is 15 amino acids. The germline CDR1 and CDR2 sequences are MNHEY and SVGAGI. CDR3 DNA sequence: TGTGCCAGCAGTCCTTTCCCGGCAAGTAACTATGGCTACACCTTC. This gives the protein CASSPFPASNYGYTF.

This clonotype occurred many times. This chain uses TRBV29-1 with TRBJ2-7; D possibly corresponds to TRBD1 (5 bases). V lost 0 bases to trimming and J lost 2 bases, with 8 bases between them. CDR3 length equals 13 residues. Per the germline V gene, CDR1 is SQVTM and CDR2 is ANQGSEA. The CDR3 DNA follows: TGCAGCGTTGAAGAGGACACTCCCTACGAGCAGTACTTC. Protein: CSVEEDTPYEQYF.

This clonotype was picked up many times. The genes are TRBV29-1 and TRBJ2-6; D is unresolved. V was clipped by 2 bases and J by 0 bases, with 5 bases between them. The CDR3 loop spans 14 amino acids. In germline, CDR1 is SQVTM, CDR2 ANQGSEA. The CDR3 sequence: CSVESVSGANVLTF. The CDR3, as DNA: TGCAGCGTTGAAAGCGTCTCTGGGGCCAACGTCCTGACTTTC.

The rearrangement uses TRBV2 and TRBJ1-6; 8 nucleotides align to TRBD1. With 2 bases clipped from V and 9 bases from J, the junction kept 9 bases outside the gene matches. CDR3 length: 16 amino acids. Germline V gives CDR1 SNHLY, CDR2 FYNNEI. CDR3 sequence reads: CASSEFRGLGRSPLHF. For the CDR3, the DNA is TGTGCCAGCAGTGAATTCAGGGGGCTGGGACGTTCACCCCTCCACTTT. The entire variable domain, with the rest obtained from reference TRBV2 and TRBJ1-6, is as follows: EPEVTQTPSHQVTQMGQEVILRCVPISNHLYFYWYRQILGQKVEFLVSFYNNEISEKSEIFDDQFSVERPDGSNFTLKIRSTKLEDSAMYFCASSEFRGLGRSPLHFGNGTRLTVT.

The genes are TRBV11-1 and TRBJ2-5; a weak D match, TRBD1 (5 bases). CDR1 and CDR2 (germline): SGHAT, FQDESV (reference sequence). The CDR3 length is 13 residues. Trimming stripped 5 bases from V and 9 bases from J, with 16 bases between. The CDR3 loop is CASSKTVGSPQYF. Written as DNA, the CDR3 is TGTGCCAGCAGCAAGACAGTTGGGTCGCCCCAGTACTTC.

In this sample, this clonotype turned up many times. V usage is TRBV28 and J usage is TRBJ2-3, with D possibly TRBD2 on 5 matching bases. The CDR3 totals 14 residues. The germline V gene encodes CDR1 MDHEN and CDR2 SYDVKM. The germline V and J ends were trimmed by 6 bases and 1 base, with 11 bases remaining between them. The DNA for the CDR3 is TGTGCCAGCAGAGGGAGCGGAGGCACAGATACGCAGTATTTT. Encoded protein: CASRGSGGTDTQYF.

This chain connects TRBV27 to TRBJ1-1; D call uncertain. Trimming stripped 3 bases from V and 4 bases from J, with 9 bases between. Germline V lookup: CDR1 MNHEY, CDR2 SMNVEV (reference sequence). The CDR3 is 13 amino acids. CDR3 residues: CASSFWGGTEAFF. The CDR3 nucleotides read TGTGCCAGCAGTTTTTGGGGTGGCACTGAAGCTTTCTTT.

In this sample, this clonotype turned up a few times. The chain joins TRBV4-1 to TRBJ2-1; 16 bases line up with TRBD2. Germline V gene sequence: CDR1 MGHRA, CDR2 YSYEKL. The CDR3 totals 22 residues. Losses at the gene ends were 2 bases for V and 0 bases for J; bases not matched to a gene: 13. The CDR3 bases are TGCGCCAGCAGCCAACACCCGGGACTAGCGGGAGGGCACCAGAGCTCCTACAATGAGCAGTTCTTC. Translation gives CASSQHPGLAGGHQSSYNEQFF.

This clonotype has at least ten counts. The V call is TRBV27, the J call TRBJ2-1, with 8 bases that match TRBD2. The V gene's germline CDR1 is MNHEY and CDR2 SMNVEV (reference sequence). The CDR3 length is 18 residues. J lost 2 bases, V lost 8 bases, and 17 bases had no gene match. In DNA form, the CDR3 reads TGTGCCAGCGTCAGGTCATGGTTAGCGGGACTTACCTACAATGAGCAGTTCTTC. Amino acids: CASVRSWLAGLTYNEQFF.

This clonotype showed up just a few times. The CDR3, as DNA: TGCGCCAGCAGCCTTGTGGAGGCCGGCGAAAACATTCAGTACTTC. This codes for CASSLVEAGENIQYF. V is TRBV4-1 and J is TRBJ2-4; D is perhaps TRBD2 (5 bases). The CDR3 loop spans 15 amino acids. Deletions cut 4 bases from V and 5 bases from J, with 15 bases between. From germline, CDR1 is MGHRA and CDR2 YSYEKL.

In its sample, this clonotype was seen a few times. V is TRBV4-1 and J is TRBJ2-2; 9 bases fit TRBD1. The CDR3 totals 17 residues. V trimming: 1 base; J trimming: 8 bases; junction bases outside the gene matches: 11. Germline lookup yields CDR1 MGHRA and CDR2 YSYEKL. This CDR3 is CASSQAGDRVKQGELFF. Written as DNA, the CDR3 is TGCGCCAGCAGCCAAGCGGGGGACAGGGTCAAGCAGGGGGAGCTGTTTTTT.

This clonotype has just a few counts. This sequence joins TRBV7-8 and TRBJ2-3; 8 nucleotides line up with TRBD2. CDR1 and CDR2 from the germline V gene are SGHVS and FQNEAQ. CDR3 length: 18 residues. Germline trimming cut 2 bases from V and 0 bases from J; bases unmatched to any gene: 10. DNA of the CDR3: TGTGCCAGCAGCTTATGGGTAGACTTAGCGGGGAGCACAGATACGCAGTATTTT. Amino acids: CASSLWVDLAGSTDTQYF.